One TCR beta chain is described in this entry. This may come from a read error, since a much larger clone is one base off. The CDR3 is 13 amino acids. Germline V gene data show CDR1 as MNHNY and CDR2 as SVGAGI (reference sequence). Trimming removed 2 bases at V and 2 bases at J, with 7 bases between. MiXCR, run by TCRdb on the RT-PCR reads, gives a single entry per CDR3 protein. In the table there are more than 550,000 distinct CDR3 sequences, more than 13% of which are singletons. The sample was memory CD4+ T cells from blood. The sequence was collected from a female donor in good health, serving as a healthy control. This sequence joins TRBV6-6 and TRBJ2-7; D is uncertain. In nucleotides, the CDR3 is TGTGCCAGCAGTTACGGGGAAGCCTACGAGCAGTACTTC. It codes for CASSYGEAYEQYF.